These T cell receptor beta chains were read from a single sample in a study of cytomegalovirus exposure and HLA in healthy donors. Profiled with immunoSEQ multiplex PCR; TCRdb holds only in-frame clones, not every one. The sample records roughly 100,000 clones, over 70% being singletons. Material for sequencing was PBMCs. These receptors were obtained from a male donor in good health and CMV-seropositive. Each CDR3 is given with its conserved first and last residue. Fields, in order: J gene, V gene, clone size, CDR3 protein. Expanded clones get a size class; other rows say once, few or many, or leave the size out.

>TRBJ2-7|TRBV14|.
CASRSGGTYEQYF
>TRBJ2-3|TRBV18|.
CASSPSGQGTDTQYF
>TRBJ1-1|TRBV30|.
CAWSAGQGRLNTEAFF
>TRBJ2-7|TRBV29-1|.
CSGALGMEQYF
>TRBJ1-2|TRBV19|.
CASSPRQGANYGYTF
>TRBJ2-6|TRBV6-5|.
CASSYRGLSGANVLTF
>TRBJ2-1|TRBV6-4|.
CASSPGQGPYNEQFF
>TRBJ1-1|TRBV27|few
CASSLRDSEAFF
>TRBJ1-2|TRBV30|.
CAYNRGLNYGYTF
>TRBJ1-4|TRBV13|.
CASSLGGGRRNEKLFF
>TRBJ2-7|TRBV19|.
CASAVLAGGGEQYF
>TRBJ2-7|TRBV7-9|once
CASSSSRDRVYEQYF
>TRBJ1-3|TRBV7-9|.
CASSSGTGSGNTIYF
>TRBJ1-2|TRBV30|.
CAWSFTNYGYTF
>TRBJ2-1|TRBV4-2|.
CASSQAGGTDNEQFF
>TRBJ1-2|TRBV4-2|.
CASSQAEGALARETF
>TRBJ2-2|TRBV29-1|.
CSVSGQNTGELFF
>TRBJ1-1|TRBV7-2|.
CASSSQGYTEAFF
>TRBJ1-1|TRBV29-1|.
CSVEDDRGLAVNTEAFF
>TRBJ1-1|TRBV6-5|few
CASSRGTGNTEAFF
>TRBJ2-1|TRBV4-1|few
CASSQGSEQFF
>TRBJ1-2|TRBV4-2|few
CASSQDWLAGAGGYTF